Presented here are 24 T cell receptor beta chains from one specimen sequenced in a study of T-cell memory formation after mild COVID-19. One entry per CDR3 protein, called by TCRdb with MiXCR from the 5' RACE reads. Found here are about 210,000 distinct CDR3 sequences, under 30% of them singletons; the top ten hold approximately 10%. The sample consisted of PBMCs or a T cell subset sorted from them (not recorded which). The receptor source for this set is an adult woman who had mild COVID-19 (a few samples of this study predate the infection). Cell type and time point are not known.

This chain links TRBV5-1 with TRBJ2-1; 8 positions agree with TRBD1. Per germline, CDR1 SGHRS and CDR2 YFSETQ. The ends lost 6 bases at V and 5 bases at J; junction bases unmatched: 4. The CDR3 contains 13 residues. CDR3 residues: CASTGQGHNEQFF. In nucleotides, the CDR3 is TGCGCCAGCACCGGACAGGGACACAATGAGCAGTTCTTC.

In its sample, this clonotype was seen a few times. CDR3 region: CSASPGQGDQPQHF. CDR3 nucleotides: TGCAGTGCTAGCCCTGGACAGGGCGATCAGCCCCAGCATTTT. The chain joins TRBV20-1 to TRBJ1-5; 8 positions agree with TRBD1. V lost 3 bases to trimming and J lost 5 bases; unmatched junction nucleotides: 6. The CDR3 is 14 amino acids. The germline gives CDR1 DFQATT, CDR2 SNEGSKA (reference sequence).

This clonotype was seen only a few times. The V and J genes are TRBV11-3 and TRBJ2-7; 7 positions match TRBD2. Germline CDR1 SGHNT, CDR2 YENEEA. V lost 4 bases to trimming and J lost 2 bases; unmatched junction nucleotides: 8. The CDR3 runs 15 residues. The CDR3 region is CASSSSGSTPYEQYF. The CDR3 nucleotides read TGTGCCAGCAGCTCTAGCGGTTCTACCCCCTACGAGCAGTACTTC.

This clonotype was observed a handful of times. This rearrangement joins TRBV30 to TRBJ2-2; TRBD2 might be the D (6 bases). The V and J ends lost 0 bases and 4 bases respectively, with 15 bases between them. Germline V lookup: CDR1 GTSNPN, CDR2 SVGIG (reference sequence). The CDR3 runs to 16 residues. CDR3 nucleotide sequence: TGTGCCTGGAGTGTAGGCCCCCTGCGGGGCACCGGGGAGCTGTTTTTT. Translation: CAWSVGPLRGTGELFF.

The rearrangement joins TRBV5-1 to TRBJ2-7; the D is unclear. V lost 2 bases to trimming and J lost 3 bases, with 12 bases between them. The CDR3 runs to 14 residues. In germline, CDR1 is SGHRS, CDR2 YFSETQ. CDR3 region: CASSLKGGVYEQYF. DNA for the CDR3: TGCGCCAGCAGCTTAAAGGGTGGCGTCTACGAGCAGTACTTC.

Only a few counts were recorded for this clonotype. CDR3 bases: TGTGCCAGCAGCTTCACCGGGACTAGCGGGAGTAACGAGCAGTTCTTC. Residues: CASSFTGTSGSNEQFF. The chain has TRBV4-2 and TRBJ2-1; 14 positions agree with TRBD2. The germline V gene has CDR1 LGHNA and CDR2 YNFKEQ. The CDR3 contains 16 residues. Trimming at V came to 5 bases and at J to 10 bases, leaving 10 bases not matched to a gene.

V is TRBV6-1 and J is TRBJ2-7, with D uncertain. The CDR3 covers 15 residues. Trimming cost V 2 bases and J 5 bases, with 16 bases left between them. Germline CDR1 and CDR2: MNHNS and SASEGT. The DNA for the CDR3 is TGTGCCAGCAGTGAAACTGGCCCCCCCGGCGACGAGCAGTACTTC. This translates into CASSETGPPGDEQYF.

In this sample, this clonotype turned up a few times. J is TRBJ2-7 and V is TRBV3-1; possible D gene TRBD1, 6 bases. V shed 1 base and J shed 2 bases, with 9 bases lying between them. The CDR3 spans 14 residues. Looked up from germline, CDR1 is LGHDT and CDR2 is YNNKEL (reference sequence). CDR3 residues: CASSQVGQAYEQYF. CDR3 in DNA: TGTGCCAGCAGCCAAGTGGGACAAGCCTACGAGCAGTACTTC.

The CDR3, as DNA: TGTGCCAGCAGACGACTAGGGAGCACAGATACGCAGTATTTT. Residues: CASRRLGSTDTQYF. This chain uses TRBV6-2 or TRBV6-3 with TRBJ2-3, with TRBD2 as a possible D gene (6 bases). Germline CDR1 reads MNHEY; CDR2 reads SVGEGT. V was pared by 6 bases and J by 0 bases, with 10 bases between. The CDR3 has 14 residues.

There are a few counts of this clonotype. V usage is TRBV10-3 and J usage is TRBJ2-7; D is unclear. The CDR3 consists of 13 residues. From germline, CDR1 is ENHRY and CDR2 SYGVKD. Trimming shortened V by 0 bases and J by 0 bases, and 3 bases separated the two germline ends. This CDR3 is CAISESTSYEQYF. The CDR3 DNA reads as TGTGCCATCAGTGAGTCCACCTCCTACGAGCAGTACTTC.

The chain has TRBV20-1 and TRBJ2-7; no reliable D call. CDR1 is DFQATT, CDR2 SNEGSKA, per germline (reference sequence). V lost 6 bases and J 4 bases, leaving 16 bases between the germline ends. The CDR3 has 13 residues. The CDR3 bases are TGCAGTGCCGAGGTAGGCCCGAATTACGAGCAGTACTTC. It is translated as CSAEVGPNYEQYF.

This clonotype occurred a few times. This chain connects TRBV6-5 to TRBJ2-3; TRBD2 aligns across 9 bases. Germline V gene lookup returns CDR1 MNHEY and CDR2 SVGAGI. J lost 6 bases, V lost 6 bases, and 13 bases had no gene match. The CDR3 extends over 16 amino acids. As DNA, the CDR3 is TGTGCCAGCAGCCGCGGTGGCGGGGGGGCCGTGGATACGCAGTATTTT. It encodes CASSRGGGGAVDTQYF.

V usage is TRBV5-1 and J usage is TRBJ2-4; 7 bases line up with TRBD1. Trimming at V came to 1 base and at J to 3 bases, leaving 1 base not matched to a gene. This CDR3 has 14 amino acids. Germline CDR1 and CDR2: SGHRS and YFSETQ. CDR3 region: CASSLTGDKNIQYF. The CDR3 DNA follows: TGCGCCAGCAGCTTGACAGGGGACAAAAACATTCAGTACTTC.

This sequence joins TRBV5-1 and TRBJ2-1; 11 positions match TRBD2. Germline V gene sequence: CDR1 SGHRS, CDR2 YFSETQ. Trimming at V came to 4 bases and at J to 0 bases, leaving 3 bases not matched to a gene. The CDR3 consists of 16 residues. The CDR3 region has the DNA TGCGCCAGCAGCCCACTAGCGGGGGCCTCCTACAATGAGCAGTTCTTC. This translates into CASSPLAGASYNEQFF.

As DNA, the CDR3 is TGCAGTGCCCGTCGAGCGAACACTGAAGCTTTCTTT. Encoded protein: CSARRANTEAFF. The chain links TRBV20-1 to TRBJ1-1; no definite D call. Germline CDR1 and CDR2: DFQATT and SNEGSKA (reference sequence). The CDR3 covers 12 residues. With 6 bases removed from V and 1 base from J, the gap between germline ends came to 9 bases.

Here the CDR3 reads CASSGHSPGAGAPLGTGELFF. CDR3 coding DNA: TGTGCCAGCAGTGGACACTCCCCTGGGGCGGGAGCCCCCTTAGGGACCGGGGAGCTGTTTTTT. This chain uses TRBV12-3 or TRBV12-4 with TRBJ2-2, with 7 bases identical to TRBD2. V was pared by 5 bases and J by 5 bases, with 26 bases of the junction left unmatched. The CDR3 is made up of 21 amino acids.

The chain uses TRBV7-9 and TRBJ2-5; D may be TRBD1 or TRBD2 (5 bases each). In germline, CDR1 is SEHNR, CDR2 FQNEAQ (reference sequence). The CDR3 loop spans 14 amino acids. V dropped 5 bases and J dropped 4 bases, with 14 bases sitting between them. The CDR3 DNA reads as TGTGCCAGCAGCCCAGGGAGTTCCAGAGAGACCCAGTACTTC. Translated: CASSPGSSRETQYF.

V gene TRBV20-1 combines with J gene TRBJ2-2, with D maybe TRBD2 (5 bases). The V and J ends lost 6 bases and 0 bases respectively, with 14 bases between them. CDR1 is DFQATT, CDR2 SNEGSKA, per germline (reference sequence). The CDR3 has 15 amino acids. This CDR3 is CSAVRLAANTGELFF. In DNA form, the CDR3 reads TGCAGTGCAGTTAGGCTAGCTGCGAACACCGGGGAGCTGTTTTTT.

This clonotype was seen a few times. The V gene is TRBV18, the J gene TRBJ2-3; 8 bases fit TRBD1. CDR1 and CDR2 from the germline V gene are KGHSH and LQKENI. Unmatched junction bases numbered 5, after V lost 5 bases and J lost 1 base. The CDR3 has 15 residues. The DNA for the CDR3 is TGTGCCAGCTCATCTCAGACAGGGGGCACAGATACGCAGTATTTT. The encoded protein is CASSSQTGGTDTQYF.

V gene TRBV4-1 combines with J gene TRBJ2-7; no clear D. The CDR3 consists of 14 residues. CDR1 MGHRA and CDR2 YSYEKL come from the germline V gene. Trimming took off 1 base at V and 5 bases at J, with 12 bases between the two ends. CDR3 sequence reads: CASSQVGPRDEQYF. The CDR3 DNA sequence: TGCGCCAGCAGCCAAGTAGGTCCTCGGGACGAGCAGTACTTC.

The gene calls are TRBV4-1 and TRBJ1-6; the D gene is possibly TRBD1 (5 bases). From germline, CDR1 is MGHRA and CDR2 YSYEKL. The CDR3 consists of 17 residues. V was trimmed by 1 base and J by 0 bases, leaving 10 bases between them. The CDR3 region has the DNA TGCGCCAGCAGCCAAGCTGACAGAAGCTCCTATAATTCACCCCTCCACTTT. Protein: CASSQADRSSYNSPLHF.

The gene calls are TRBV27 and TRBJ2-2, with a tentative D call TRBD1 (6 bases). Trimming removed 2 bases from V and 0 bases from J, with 13 bases in between. This CDR3 contains 17 residues. The germline V gene encodes CDR1 MNHEY and CDR2 SMNVEV (reference sequence). CDR3: CASSLVRTDTNTGELFF. Written as DNA, the CDR3 is TGTGCCAGCAGTTTAGTACGGACAGATACGAACACCGGGGAGCTGTTTTTT.

This clonotype was picked up one time. The chain uses TRBV7-9 and TRBJ1-5; D is unclear. This CDR3 is 16 amino acids long. V was pared by 3 bases and J by 0 bases, with 12 bases between. CDR1 is SEHNR and CDR2 is FQNEAQ in the germline V gene (reference sequence). CDR3 loop: CASSFSGPNSNQPQHF. The CDR3 DNA sequence: TGTGCCAGCAGCTTCTCCGGGCCCAATAGCAATCAGCCCCAGCATTTT.

There are a few counts of this clonotype. This chain connects TRBV3-1 to TRBJ2-3; tentative D call: TRBD2 (6 bases). Trimming took 1 base from V and 0 from J, leaving 14 bases between them. The CDR3 totals 17 residues. Germline assignment: CDR1 LGHDT and CDR2 YNNKEL (reference sequence). Written as DNA, the CDR3 is TGTGCCAGCAGCCAAGGATTATGGGGACTGAGCACAGATACGCAGTATTTT. It codes for CASSQGLWGLSTDTQYF.